This is a list of T cell receptor beta chains from one sample in a study of shared T cell receptors in the human thymus. Clones were sequenced by immunoSEQ multiplex PCR, and TCRdb holds only the in-frame ones, with some missing. The top ten clones hold 0.0095% to 0.011% of a sample with 500,000 to 750,000 clones, around 89% of them seen once. The same sample was also studied in work on human thymus T cells.

What was sequenced was thymocytes. The receptor source for this set is a boy younger than two with a congenital heart defect. CDR3s include the opening cysteine and the closing phenylalanine or tryptophan. Each record gives: J gene, D gene, clone size, V gene, CDR3 DNA, CDR3 protein. The D gene is left open where the match is weak. Expanded clones get a size class; other rows say once, few or many, or leave the size out.

j_call: TRBJ1-4; d_call: TRBD1; clone_size: NA; v_call: TRBV5-5; cdr3_nt: TGTGCCAGCGGAGAACAGGGGGCTGATGAAAAACTGTTTTTT; cdr3_aa: CASGEQGADEKLFF
j_call: TRBJ2-7; d_call: TRBD2; clone_size: NA; v_call: TRBV5-4; cdr3_nt: TGTGCCAGCAGCGCCTCGACTAGCGGGATTGGCTACGAGCAGTACTTC; cdr3_aa: CASSASTSGIGYEQYF
j_call: TRBJ2-1; d_call: TRBD2; clone_size: NA; v_call: TRBV6-4; cdr3_nt: TGTGCCAGCAGCCAGTCCGGGACTAGCGGCAACAATGAGCAGTTCTTC; cdr3_aa: CASSQSGTSGNNEQFF
j_call: TRBJ2-5; d_call: TRBD1; clone_size: NA; v_call: TRBV18; cdr3_nt: TGTGCCAGCTCACCATTACAGGGGACCCCTGGAGAGACCCAGTACTTC; cdr3_aa: CASSPLQGTPGETQYF
j_call: TRBJ2-3; d_call: NA; clone_size: NA; v_call: TRBV27; cdr3_nt: TGTGCCAGCCGAGGGCGGCGAGGGGGAGATACGCAGTATTTT; cdr3_aa: CASRGRRGGDTQYF
j_call: TRBJ2-7; d_call: TRBD1; clone_size: few; v_call: TRBV28; cdr3_nt: TGTGCCAGCAGTTCCACCTTGACAGGGGGCTACGAGCAGTACTTC; cdr3_aa: CASSSTLTGGYEQYF
j_call: TRBJ1-2; d_call: TRBD1; clone_size: NA; v_call: TRBV28; cdr3_nt: TGTGCCAGCAGTTCTAAAAGGACAGGGGGAGGCTACACCTTC; cdr3_aa: CASSSKRTGGGYTF
j_call: TRBJ1-1; d_call: NA; clone_size: NA; v_call: TRBV6-4; cdr3_nt: TGTGCCAGCAGTGACTCCGGGGGGGGTCGGAACACTGAAGCTTTCTTT; cdr3_aa: CASSDSGGGRNTEAFF
j_call: TRBJ2-1; d_call: NA; clone_size: NA; v_call: TRBV7-8; cdr3_nt: TGTGCCAGCAGCTTAGTCGGCGGAGGAAGGTACAATGAGCAGTTCTTC; cdr3_aa: CASSLVGGGRYNEQFF
j_call: TRBJ2-1; d_call: TRBD1; clone_size: NA; v_call: TRBV11-2; cdr3_nt: TGTGCCAGCAGCTTAGCACAGGGGCAACACAATGAGCAGTTCTTC; cdr3_aa: CASSLAQGQHNEQFF
j_call: TRBJ2-7; d_call: NA; clone_size: NA; v_call: TRBV18; cdr3_nt: TGTGCCAGCTCAGAACCGGGACACTCCTACGAGCAGTACTTC; cdr3_aa: CASSEPGHSYEQYF
j_call: TRBJ2-1; d_call: NA; clone_size: once; v_call: TRBV7-9; cdr3_nt: TGTGCCAGCAGCGGACAGAAAGAAGGTGGGAGATACTACAATGAGCAGTTCTTC; cdr3_aa: CASSGQKEGGRYYNEQFF
j_call: TRBJ2-3; d_call: TRBD2; clone_size: NA; v_call: TRBV6-5; cdr3_nt: TGTGCCAGCAGTTGCCGACTAGCGGGGGGCACAGATACGCAGTATTTT; cdr3_aa: CASSCRLAGGTDTQYF
j_call: TRBJ2-3; d_call: NA; clone_size: NA; v_call: TRBV25-1; cdr3_nt: TGTGCCAGCAGTGAAGTAGCGGACGGCACAGATACGCAGTATTTT; cdr3_aa: CASSEVADGTDTQYF
j_call: TRBJ1-5; d_call: NA; clone_size: NA; v_call: TRBV27; cdr3_nt: TGTGCCAGCAGTCGAGCTTATAGCAATCAGCCCCAGCATTTT; cdr3_aa: CASSRAYSNQPQHF
j_call: TRBJ2-1; d_call: TRBD1; clone_size: NA; v_call: TRBV11-2; cdr3_nt: TGTGCCAGCAGCTGGGGGACAGGGATCGGGAGCTCCTACAATGAGCAGTTCTTC; cdr3_aa: CASSWGTGIGSSYNEQFF
j_call: TRBJ1-5; d_call: NA; clone_size: NA; v_call: TRBV27; cdr3_nt: TGTGCCAGCAGTTTGACAGAAAATCAGCCCCAGCATTTT; cdr3_aa: CASSLTENQPQHF
j_call: TRBJ1-2; d_call: TRBD1; clone_size: NA; v_call: TRBV18; cdr3_nt: TGTGCCAGCTCACCCCAATACAGGGGGCGAGGCTACACCTTC; cdr3_aa: CASSPQYRGRGYTF
j_call: TRBJ2-5; d_call: TRBD2; clone_size: NA; v_call: TRBV11-2; cdr3_nt: TGTGCCAGCAGCCCGCCTAGGCCGGGACTACACCCCGTGGAGACCCAGTACTTC; cdr3_aa: CASSPPRPGLHPVETQYF
j_call: TRBJ2-7; d_call: TRBD2; clone_size: NA; v_call: TRBV5-8; cdr3_nt: TGTGCCAGCAGCCTACCCGGGACTAGCGGGAGGCGGGGCTCCTACGAGCAGTACTTC; cdr3_aa: CASSLPGTSGRRGSYEQYF
j_call: TRBJ2-6; d_call: TRBD2; clone_size: once; v_call: TRBV15; cdr3_nt: TGTGCCACCAGCAGAGATTCGGGGGAGGGTTGGGTCTCTGGGGCCAACGTCCTGACTTTC; cdr3_aa: CATSRDSGEGWVSGANVLTF
j_call: TRBJ2-7; d_call: TRBD2; clone_size: NA; v_call: TRBV7-2; cdr3_nt: TGTGCCAGCAGCTCGTTAGACGCGGGAGGAGGCGACGAGCAGTACTTC; cdr3_aa: CASSSLDAGGGDEQYF
j_call: TRBJ1-1; d_call: NA; clone_size: NA; v_call: TRBV27; cdr3_nt: TGTGCCAGCAGTTTATGTGGCCAGGGAGGATCGAACACTGAAGCTTTCTTT; cdr3_aa: CASSLCGQGGSNTEAFF
j_call: TRBJ2-2; d_call: TRBD1; clone_size: NA; v_call: TRBV9; cdr3_nt: TGTGCCAGCAGCGGACAGGGACCAGGGAACACCGGGGAGCTGTTTTTT; cdr3_aa: CASSGQGPGNTGELFF
j_call: TRBJ2-7; d_call: TRBD2; clone_size: few; v_call: TRBV15; cdr3_nt: TGTGCCACCAGCACCCCGGGACTAGCGGGAGGGGCCCCCCACGAGCAGTACTTC; cdr3_aa: CATSTPGLAGGAPHEQYF
j_call: TRBJ2-1; d_call: NA; clone_size: NA; v_call: TRBV4-2; cdr3_nt: TGTGCCAGCAGCCAAGACCATTACAATGAGCAGTTCTTC; cdr3_aa: CASSQDHYNEQFF
j_call: TRBJ1-1; d_call: NA; clone_size: once; v_call: TRBV6-5; cdr3_nt: TGTGCCAGCAGTTACTCTTATGGTAACGGGAACACTGAAGCTTTCTTT; cdr3_aa: CASSYSYGNGNTEAFF
j_call: TRBJ2-5; d_call: TRBD2; clone_size: NA; v_call: TRBV6-5; cdr3_nt: TGTGCCAGCAGTTACGTGGTAGCGGGAAGCGAGACCCAGTACTTC; cdr3_aa: CASSYVVAGSETQYF
j_call: TRBJ2-3; d_call: TRBD2; clone_size: NA; v_call: TRBV29-1; cdr3_nt: TGCAGCGTTGAGGGGACTAGCGGGAGATGGGGGAAGGGAGAGGCACACACAGATACGCAGTATTTT; cdr3_aa: CSVEGTSGRWGKGEAHTDTQYF
j_call: TRBJ1-2; d_call: NA; clone_size: once; v_call: TRBV10-1; cdr3_nt: TGCGCCAGCAGTAAAGCAGGGAAGTATGGCTACACCTTC; cdr3_aa: CASSKAGKYGYTF
j_call: TRBJ2-7; d_call: NA; clone_size: once; v_call: TRBV18; cdr3_nt: TGTGCCAGCTCACCACGGAAGGACATCGGCTACGAGCAGTACTTC; cdr3_aa: CASSPRKDIGYEQYF
j_call: TRBJ2-1; d_call: NA; clone_size: NA; v_call: TRBV19; cdr3_nt: TGTGCCAGTAGTATAGGGGGCCTTCACAATGAGCAGTTCTTC; cdr3_aa: CASSIGGLHNEQFF
j_call: TRBJ2-7; d_call: TRBD2; clone_size: NA; v_call: TRBV10-3; cdr3_nt: TGTGCCATCAGGGGAGACAGCCGACTAGCGGGATCCGGCGAGCAGTACTTC; cdr3_aa: CAIRGDSRLAGSGEQYF
j_call: TRBJ2-1; d_call: NA; clone_size: NA; v_call: TRBV25-1; cdr3_nt: TGTGCCAGCAGTGAAGCCGCCGGAGGAGAGCGCAATGAGCAGTTCTTC; cdr3_aa: CASSEAAGGERNEQFF
j_call: TRBJ2-7; d_call: TRBD1; clone_size: NA; v_call: TRBV25-1; cdr3_nt: TGTGCCAGCGGGGGCCGACAGGGCCACGAGCAGTACTTC; cdr3_aa: CASGGRQGHEQYF
j_call: TRBJ2-7; d_call: NA; clone_size: NA; v_call: TRBV5-4; cdr3_nt: TGTGCCAGCAGCTTGGACATCCCCCCCTACGAGCAGTACTTC; cdr3_aa: CASSLDIPPYEQYF
j_call: TRBJ2-3; d_call: NA; clone_size: NA; v_call: TRBV28; cdr3_nt: TGTGCCAGCGCTCCTTCGGTTTACGGTATGGATACGCAGTATTTT; cdr3_aa: CASAPSVYGMDTQYF
j_call: TRBJ1-2; d_call: TRBD1; clone_size: NA; v_call: TRBV10-3; cdr3_nt: TGTGCCATCAGGGAGGGACAGGGAGCCTATGGCTACACCTTC; cdr3_aa: CAIREGQGAYGYTF
j_call: TRBJ1-6; d_call: NA; clone_size: NA; v_call: TRBV10-3; cdr3_nt: TGTGCCATCAGTAGGGATGGGGCACCTCTCCACTTT; cdr3_aa: CAISRDGAPLHF
j_call: TRBJ2-3; d_call: NA; clone_size: NA; v_call: TRBV29-1; cdr3_nt: TGCAGCGTTGATGACAGATCACCAGATACGCAGTATTTT; cdr3_aa: CSVDDRSPDTQYF
j_call: TRBJ2-7; d_call: NA; clone_size: NA; v_call: TRBV21-1; cdr3_nt: TGTGCCAGCAGCACATCAGGGGCTTGGGACGAGCAGTACTTC; cdr3_aa: CASSTSGAWDEQYF
j_call: TRBJ2-3; d_call: TRBD2; clone_size: NA; v_call: TRBV30; cdr3_nt: TGTGCCTGGACCGAAACTAGCGGAGGAAGCACAGATACGCAGTATTTT; cdr3_aa: CAWTETSGGSTDTQYF